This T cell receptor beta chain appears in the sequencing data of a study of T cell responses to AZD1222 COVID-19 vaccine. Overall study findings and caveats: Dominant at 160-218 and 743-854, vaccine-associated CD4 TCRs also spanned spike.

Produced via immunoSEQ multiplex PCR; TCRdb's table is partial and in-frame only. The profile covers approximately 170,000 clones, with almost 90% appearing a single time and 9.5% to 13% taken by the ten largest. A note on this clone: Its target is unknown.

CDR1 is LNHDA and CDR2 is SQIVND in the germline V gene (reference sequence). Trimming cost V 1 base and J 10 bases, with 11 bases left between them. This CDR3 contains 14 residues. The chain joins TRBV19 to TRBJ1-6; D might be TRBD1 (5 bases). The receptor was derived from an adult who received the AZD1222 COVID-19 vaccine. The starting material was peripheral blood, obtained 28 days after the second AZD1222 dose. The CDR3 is CASSIVIGDSPLHF. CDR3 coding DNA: TGTGCCAGTAGTATAGTAATTGGGGACTCACCCCTCCACTTT.